The present entry profiles one T cell receptor beta chain with its context. This sample was taken from a study of blood T cell repertoires in COVID-19. Looking at the study overall: Specimens from acute and convalescent COVID-19 originated in the United States, Italy and Spain. Sources were T cells, B-cell-depleted T cells, or PBMCs; the material itself was cDNA or gDNA.

Authors' processing steps: Reference gene primer amplification yielded estimated nucleated cell counts. Profiling relied on immunoSEQ multiplex PCR, and the TCRdb table lists in-frame clones only, not all of them. V and J calls and clone size follow that table, whereas D and trimming were derived from the DNA. Of approximately 250,000 clones listed, about 85% are singletons. The sequenced sample consisted of peripheral blood. This receptor was obtained from a man in his forties with acute or convalescent COVID-19.

The CDR3 sequence is CASSHGTSGDYNEQFF. The DNA for the CDR3 is TGTGCCAGCAGTCACGGGACTAGCGGGGACTACAATGAGCAGTTCTTC. The chain carries TRBV6-6 and TRBJ2-1; 13 bases agree with TRBD2. This CDR3 is 16 amino acids long. V shed 5 bases and J 3 bases; nucleotides not matched to a gene: 4. Looked up from germline, CDR1 is MNHNY and CDR2 is SVGAGI (reference sequence).